This T cell receptor (beta chain) comes out of a study of response to subunit inactivated influenza vaccine. This clonotype occurred many times. TCRdb re-derived calls from the RT-PCR reads in MiXCR, one entry per CDR3 protein. The data show hundreds of thousands of distinct CDR3 sequences, approximately 14% seen once. From germline, CDR1 is SGHRS and CDR2 YFSETQ. The CDR3 has 16 amino acids. The V and J ends lost 5 bases and 7 bases, in that order; junction bases with no gene match: 12. The TCR originated in a man over 45 who received an inactivated influenza vaccine. Here the sequenced sample was PBMCs from blood, taken about 14 days before vaccination. This chain connects TRBV5-1 to TRBJ2-2; 9 bases match TRBD1. The CDR3 DNA is TGCGCCAGCAGGTCAATAGTGACAGGGGGATACGGGGAGCTGTTTTTT. Translation gives CASRSIVTGGYGELFF.